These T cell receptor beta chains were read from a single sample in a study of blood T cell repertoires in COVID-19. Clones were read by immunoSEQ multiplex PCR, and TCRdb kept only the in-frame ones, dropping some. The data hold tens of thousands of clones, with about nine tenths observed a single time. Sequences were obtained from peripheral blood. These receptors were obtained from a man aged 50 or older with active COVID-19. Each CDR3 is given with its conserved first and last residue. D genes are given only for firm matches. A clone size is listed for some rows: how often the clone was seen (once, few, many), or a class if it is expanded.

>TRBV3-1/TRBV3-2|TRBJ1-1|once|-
CASSQQGMNTEAFF
TGTGCCAGCAGCCAACAGGGCATGAACACTGAAGCTTTCTTT
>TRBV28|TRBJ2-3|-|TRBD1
CASSFRGSYTDTQYF
TGTGCCAGCAGCTTCAGGGGGTCCTACACAGATACGCAGTATTTT
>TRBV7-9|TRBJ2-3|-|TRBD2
CASSFASGMGDTQYF
TGTGCCAGCAGCTTTGCTAGCGGGATGGGTGATACGCAGTATTTT
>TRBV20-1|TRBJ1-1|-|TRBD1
CSASPDRAQNTEAFF
TGCAGTGCTAGTCCGGACAGGGCCCAGAACACTGAAGCTTTCTTT
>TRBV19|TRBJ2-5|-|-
CASRRTDQETQYF
TGTGCCAGTAGGAGGACAGACCAAGAGACCCAGTACTTC
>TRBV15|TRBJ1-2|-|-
CATSRAALEGYTF
TGTGCCACCAGCAGAGCAGCGCTTGAAGGCTACACCTTC
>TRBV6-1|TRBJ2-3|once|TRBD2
CASSEGLAVPDTQYF
TGTGCCAGCAGTGAGGGACTAGCGGTCCCAGATACGCAGTATTTT
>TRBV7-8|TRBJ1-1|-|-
CASSKTRNEAFF
TGTGCCAGCAGCAAGACACGGAATGAAGCTTTCTTT
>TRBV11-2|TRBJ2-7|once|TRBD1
CASSSGQGAFEQYF
TGTGCCAGCAGCTCGGGACAGGGGGCTTTCGAGCAGTACTTC
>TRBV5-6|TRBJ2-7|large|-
CASSLNLRGQIYEQYF
TGTGCCAGCAGCTTAAATTTAAGGGGACAAATTTACGAGCAGTACTTC
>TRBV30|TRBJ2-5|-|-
CAWRSLEETQYF
TGTGCCTGGAGAAGCCTAGAGGAGACCCAGTACTTC
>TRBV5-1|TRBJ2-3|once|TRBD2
CASGTSSSTDTQYF
TGCGCCAGCGGGACTAGCAGTAGCACAGATACGCAGTATTTT
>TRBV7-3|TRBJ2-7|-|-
CASSHYSGPYEQYF
TGTGCCAGCAGCCACTATAGCGGACCCTACGAGCAGTACTTC
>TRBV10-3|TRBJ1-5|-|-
CAISESGSGVQPQHF
TGTGCCATCAGTGAGTCGGGTTCCGGGGTTCAGCCCCAGCATTTT
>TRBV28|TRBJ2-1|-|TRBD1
CASSPQDRAAGEQFF
TGTGCCAGCAGTCCTCAGGACAGGGCGGCGGGTGAGCAGTTCTTC
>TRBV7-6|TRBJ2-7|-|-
CASSLVRGRSYEQYF
TGTGCCAGCAGCTTAGTCAGAGGGCGGTCCTACGAGCAGTACTTC
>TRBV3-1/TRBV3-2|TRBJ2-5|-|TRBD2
CASSQAPTSGRVPETQYF
TGTGCCAGCAGCCAAGCTCCTACTAGCGGGAGGGTTCCAGAGACCCAGTACTTC
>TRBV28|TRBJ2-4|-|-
CASSSGILAKNIQYF
TGTGCCAGCAGTTCAGGGATCTTAGCCAAAAACATTCAGTACTTC